The 12 T cell receptor beta chains below were found in one sample sequenced in a study of blood T cell repertoires in COVID-19. Clones were sequenced by immunoSEQ multiplex PCR, and TCRdb holds only the in-frame ones, with some missing. The sample holds 100,000 to 150,000 clones, roughly four fifths seen once. Sequencing used PBMCs or T cells enriched from blood (not recorded which). All receptors come from a man aged 40-49 years with acute COVID-19.

V usage is TRBV3-1 (or the pseudogene TRBV3-2) and J usage is TRBJ2-1, with 9 bases fitting TRBD2. The V segment lost 0 bases and the J segment 4 bases; nucleotides outside the gene matches: 7. This CDR3 is built from 17 residues. The germline V gene has CDR1 LGHDT and CDR2 YNNKEL (reference sequence). The CDR3 spells CASSQDLASGTYNEQFF. The DNA for the CDR3 is TGTGCCAGCAGCCAAGATTTGGCTAGCGGGACATACAATGAGCAGTTCTTC.

This chain links TRBV5-1 with TRBJ2-7; TRBD2 might be the D (5 bases). V was shortened by 4 bases and J by 2 bases, with 22 bases between the two germline ends. The germline V gene has CDR1 SGHRS and CDR2 YFSETQ. This CDR3 contains 17 residues. The CDR3 DNA reads as TGCGCCAGCAGCCCGTCTACTGCGGGCCTCTCCCCCTACGAGCAGTACTTC. Amino acids: CASSPSTAGLSPYEQYF.

This clone was observed a few times. The chain couples TRBV19 to TRBJ2-7; no clear D gene. The germline V gene encodes CDR1 LNHDA and CDR2 SQIVND (reference sequence). V was cut by 1 base and J by 3 bases, with 7 bases left in between. The CDR3 length is 13 residues. The CDR3 DNA reads TGTGCCAGTAGTATAGCCCTCGTCTACGAGCAGTACTTC. Translating it yields CASSIALVYEQYF.

V gene TRBV10-2 combines with J gene TRBJ2-1; possible D gene TRBD2, 6 bases. This CDR3 region has 14 residues. Germline assignment: CDR1 WSHSY and CDR2 SAAADI. V was cut by 4 bases and J by 6 bases, with 13 bases left in between. CDR3 protein: CASSGGRRGNEQFF. The CDR3 DNA reads TGCGCCAGCAGTGGCGGCAGGAGGGGCAATGAGCAGTTCTTC.

This clone was found once. This chain links TRBV5-5 with TRBJ2-7, with D perhaps TRBD2 (6 bases). CDR3 length: 15 amino acids. V lost 7 bases to trimming and J lost 2 bases, with 19 bases between them. Germline CDR1 reads SGHKS; CDR2 reads YYEKEE (reference sequence). The CDR3 here is CASSLAVTVTYEQYF. DNA of the CDR3: TGTGCCAGCTCCTTAGCGGTGACAGTAACCTACGAGCAGTACTTC.

V usage is TRBV10-3 and J usage is TRBJ1-1, with 9 bases fitting TRBD1. Looked up from germline, CDR1 is ENHRY and CDR2 is SYGVKD. V gave up 2 bases and J gave up 7 bases; unmatched junction bases: 2. This CDR3 has 13 amino acids. The CDR3 region is CAISENRGLEAFF. CDR3 in DNA: TGTGCCATCAGTGAGAACAGGGGGCTTGAAGCTTTCTTT.

The CDR3: CASSLARDYEQYF. The CDR3 coding sequence is TGCGCCAGCAGCTTGGCCAGGGATTACGAGCAGTACTTC. The V call is TRBV5-1, the J call TRBJ2-7, with D tentatively TRBD1 (5 bases). The CDR3 has 13 residues. V was clipped by 0 bases and J by 4 bases, with 8 bases between them. Germline values: CDR1 SGHRS, CDR2 YFSETQ.

CDR3 in DNA: TGTGCCAGCAGCTTAGCGCAGGTTTTGGACACTGAAGCTTTCTTT. Encoded protein: CASSLAQVLDTEAFF. The V and J genes are TRBV7-9 and TRBJ1-1; D is uncertain. Germline V gene lookup returns CDR1 SEHNR and CDR2 FQNEAQ (reference sequence). This CDR3 is built from 15 residues. Between the trimmed V and J ends, which lost 0 bases and 3 bases, there was a span of 11 bases.

The table lists this clone with a few counts. The rearrangement links TRBV3-1 (or the pseudogene TRBV3-2) to TRBJ2-5; 15 bases map to TRBD2. Germline CDR1 and CDR2: LGHDT and YNNKEL (reference sequence). CDR3 length: 15 residues. V shed 6 bases, J shed 5 bases, and the junction held 4 bases outside the gene matches. The CDR3 DNA reads as TGTGCCAGCAGTCGGACTAGCGGGGGGGCCGAGACCCAGTACTTC. This translates into CASSRTSGGAETQYF.

Concerning this clone: The same CDR3 arises from other DNA sequences in this sample as well. The chain carries TRBV5-1 and TRBJ2-5, with D tentatively TRBD1 (6 bases). Trimming took off 0 bases at V and 5 bases at J, with 11 bases between the two ends. CDR3 length: 14 residues. Germline CDR1 is SGHRS and CDR2 is YFSETQ. The CDR3 here is CASSLGAGEETQYF. In nucleotides, the CDR3 is TGCGCCAGCAGCTTGGGGGCAGGGGAGGAGACCCAGTACTTC. The full variable domain, with the rest looked up from reference TRBV5-1 and TRBJ2-5, is KAGVTQTPRYLIKTRGQQVTLSCSPISGHRSVSWYQQTPGQGLQFLFEYFSETQRNKGNFPGRFSGRQFSNSRSEMNVSTLELGDSALYLCASSLGAGEETQYFGPGTRLLVL.

The gene calls are TRBV28 and TRBJ1-1; 11 nucleotides line up with TRBD1. CDR1 MDHEN and CDR2 SYDVKM come from the germline V gene. The V gene end was trimmed by 6 bases and the J gene end by 1 base; junction bases not matched to a gene: 4. This CDR3 spans 15 amino acids. The CDR3 region has the DNA TGTGCCAGCAGGGGGACAGGGGGAAAGAACACTGAAGCTTTCTTT. Its protein is CASRGTGGKNTEAFF.

The chain recombines TRBV18 with TRBJ1-1; possibly TRBD1 for D (6 bases). Trimming removed 1 base at V and 0 bases at J, with 12 bases between. The CDR3 length is 16 residues. CDR1 KGHSH and CDR2 LQKENI come from the germline V gene. CDR3 bases: TGTGCCAGCTCACCACTAGCAGGGGACATGAACACTGAAGCTTTCTTT. This sequence encodes CASSPLAGDMNTEAFF.